This T cell receptor beta chain was sequenced for a study of cytomegalovirus exposure and HLA in healthy donors. Whole-study context: The 130 or so validation repertoires, a later analysis reported, used the same platform as the approximately 670 repertoires from the first cohort.

Study-wide results and caveats: Rarity characterized most TCR sequences, yet some public TCRs appeared in many donors. The authors enumerated 150 to 200 TCR beta chains as linked to cytomegalovirus.

Donors came from a validation cohort of 90 to 150 subjects, distinct from the first 666-subject cohort. With regard to this clone: Its antigen is not identified. Relative to the germline gene, one junction end is altered; a read error may explain this.

This table comes from immunoSEQ multiplex PCR, and its TCRdb copy is limited to in-frame clones, with some not included. Of some 110,000 clones listed, 88% are singletons. The TCR sequence derives from a man aged 18-30 years in good health and CMV-seropositive. The sample consisted of PBMCs.

This CDR3 reads CASSQVRTGGNEQFF. In DNA, the CDR3 is TGCGCCAGCAGCCAAGTCAGGACAGGGGGCAATGAGCAGTTCTTC. The V gene is TRBV5-5, the J gene TRBJ2-1; 10 nucleotides agree with TRBD1. Germline lookup yields CDR1 SGHKS and CDR2 YYEKEE (reference sequence). This CDR3 spans 15 amino acids.